This T cell receptor (beta chain) was identified during a study of CD8 T cells in Susac syndrome. The ends lost 6 bases at V and 7 bases at J; junction bases unmatched: 7. This CDR3 is built from 14 residues. CDR1 is MDHEN and CDR2 is SYDVKM in the germline V gene. Reverse transcription used roughly 0.5 to 1 ug RNA and random hexamers. immunoSEQ multiplex PCR amplified TCR beta CDR3 across 54 Vbeta, 13 Jbeta. MiXCR was run by TCRdb on the immunoSEQ multiplex PCR reads, yielding one entry per CDR3 protein. The sample lists around 200,000 distinct CDR3 sequences, 85% to 95% seen once, with 0.08% to 0.11% in the top ten.

The chain couples TRBV28 to TRBJ2-2; TRBD1 matches 8 bases. This TCR was sampled from a human donor in good health. Material: CD4+ T cells from PBMCs. CDR3 loop: CASSLGQENGELFF. CDR3 DNA: TGTGCCAGCAGCCTGGGACAGGAAAACGGGGAGCTGTTTTTT.